This T cell receptor (beta chain) was identified during a study of Graves' ophthalmopathy and Graves' hyperthyroidism. The CDR3 has 16 residues. Germline assignment: CDR1 KGHDR and CDR2 SFDVKD. RNA transcripts were the template, and TCR beta CDR3 regions were amplified from them. An initial RT-PCR round employing HTBI primers preceded a second-round multiplex PCR. One entry per CDR3 protein results from TCRdb running MiXCR on the multiplex PCR reads. The sample has 200,000 to 250,000 distinct CDR3 sequences; 20% to 25% are singletons. As concerns this clonotype: Germline is not matched at one junction end, which may reflect a read error.

The chain has TRBV24-1 and TRBJ2-7; 7 nucleotides align to TRBD1. This receptor was obtained from a woman in her fifties or sixties with Graves' ophthalmopathy. Sequencing was performed on peripheral blood. In nucleotides, the CDR3 is TGTGCCACTCTACGCTCCGGGACAGTTGACTCCTACGGGCAGTACTTC. Translated: CATLRSGTVDSYGQYF.